This TCR beta chain was identified during a study of T-cell reconstitution after alpha-beta-depleted transplantation in children. Notes on the study in general: For some patients, TCRbeta diversity was high at day 60 because of recipient T cells and thymic progenitors that survived. About two months after transplant, alpha-beta T cells reportedly came from several hundred expanded graft clones.

Notes on this clonotype: The antigen remains unidentified.

Unique molecular identifiers were incorporated when the TCRbeta library was constructed. TCRdb ran MiXCR on the PCR reads and lists one entry per CDR3 protein. The sample holds about 500,000 distinct CDR3 sequences, 9.5% to 12% seen once. The CDR3 is made up of 13 amino acids. Germline V gives CDR1 SEHNR, CDR2 FQNEAQ (reference sequence). V shed 3 bases and J shed 1 base, with 6 bases lying between them. The TCR comes from a female patient younger than 10 who had a stem cell transplant for aplastic anemia, so the T cells may come from the graft donor. The starting material was PBMCs, mostly from graft donor cells, obtained 180 days after TCRalphabeta/CD19-depleted stem cell transplant. The chain recombines TRBV7-9 with TRBJ2-5, with D uncertain. DNA of the CDR3: TGTGCCAGCAGCTTGCAAGTCCAAGAGACCCAGTACTTC. Protein product: CASSLQVQETQYF.